This T cell receptor (beta chain) was captured in a study of regulatory T cells in long-lasting Graves disease. Study-level findings and limits: Lower TCR diversity characterized persistent Graves' patients relative to newly diagnosed patients. It was in persistent disease that TRBV28, TRBJ1-2 and TRBJ2-5 were favored.

This clonotype occurred many times. The antigen is unknown. Time point denoted: newly diagnosed GD, antithyroid drugs for less than 3 months. From RNA extracted from PBMCs, the TCR library was made. With V trimmed by 4 bases and J by 3 bases, 6 bases remained unmatched. This CDR3 spans 14 amino acids. The germline V gene encodes CDR1 ENHRY and CDR2 SYGVKD. CDR3 regions were amplified by Arm-PCR using iRepertoire HTBI primers to build TCR beta libraries. TCRdb called the multiplex PCR reads again in MiXCR, with one record for every CDR3 protein. Counted here are about 240,000 distinct CDR3 sequences, around 21% occurring once; the ten biggest clones make up more than 11%.

Material: peripheral blood mononuclear cells (PBMCs), obtained at new diagnosis, from a patient treated with antithyroid drugs. The TCR comes from a female donor with Graves disease. The genes are TRBV10-3 and TRBJ2-7; 7 positions match TRBD2. DNA for the CDR3: TGTGCCATCAGTGGAACTAGCGACGGCTACGAGCAGTACTTC. The encoded protein is CAISGTSDGYEQYF.